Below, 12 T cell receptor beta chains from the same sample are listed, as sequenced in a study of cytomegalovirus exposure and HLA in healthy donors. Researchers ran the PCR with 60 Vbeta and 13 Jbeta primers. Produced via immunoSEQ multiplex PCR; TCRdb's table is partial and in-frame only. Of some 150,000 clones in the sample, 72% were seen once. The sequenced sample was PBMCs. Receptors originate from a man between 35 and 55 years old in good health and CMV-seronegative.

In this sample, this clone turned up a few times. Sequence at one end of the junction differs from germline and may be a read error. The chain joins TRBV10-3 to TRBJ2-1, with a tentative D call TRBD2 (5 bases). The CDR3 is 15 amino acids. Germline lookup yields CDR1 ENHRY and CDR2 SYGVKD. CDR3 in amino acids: CASSYSTGNYNEQFF. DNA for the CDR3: TGTGCCAGCAGTTACTCAACGGGGAACTACAATGAGCAGTTCTTC.

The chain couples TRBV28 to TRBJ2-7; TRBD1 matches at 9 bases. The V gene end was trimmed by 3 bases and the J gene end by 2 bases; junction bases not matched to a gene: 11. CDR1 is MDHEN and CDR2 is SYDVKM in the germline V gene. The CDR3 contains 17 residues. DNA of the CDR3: TGTGCCAGCAGTTTGCCGCGGACCGGGACAGGGACCTACGAGCAGTACTTC. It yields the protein CASSLPRTGTGTYEQYF.

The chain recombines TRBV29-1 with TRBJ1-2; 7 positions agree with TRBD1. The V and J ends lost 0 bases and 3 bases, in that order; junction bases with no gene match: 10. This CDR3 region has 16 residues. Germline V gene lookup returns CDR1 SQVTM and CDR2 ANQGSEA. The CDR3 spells CSVEDLEGALDYGYTF. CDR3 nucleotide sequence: TGCAGCGTTGAAGATCTGGAGGGGGCGCTAGACTATGGCTACACCTTC.

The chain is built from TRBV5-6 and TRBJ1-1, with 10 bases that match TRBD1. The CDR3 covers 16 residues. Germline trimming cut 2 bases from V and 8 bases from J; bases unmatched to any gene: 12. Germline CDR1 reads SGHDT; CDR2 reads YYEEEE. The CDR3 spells CASSLTGQGSLGEAFF. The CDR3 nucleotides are TGTGCCAGCAGCTTAACGGGACAGGGGTCCTTGGGGGAAGCTTTCTTT.

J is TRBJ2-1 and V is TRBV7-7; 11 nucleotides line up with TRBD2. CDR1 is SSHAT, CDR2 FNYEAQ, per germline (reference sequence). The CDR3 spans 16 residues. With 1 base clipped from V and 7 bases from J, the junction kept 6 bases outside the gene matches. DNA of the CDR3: TGTGCCAGCAGCTTAGGGGGACTAGCGGAAGGTAATGAGCAGTTCTTC. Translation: CASSLGGLAEGNEQFF.

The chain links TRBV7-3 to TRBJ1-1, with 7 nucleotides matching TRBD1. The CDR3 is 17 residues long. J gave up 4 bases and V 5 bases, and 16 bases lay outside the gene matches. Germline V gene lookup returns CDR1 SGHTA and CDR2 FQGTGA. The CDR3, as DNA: TGTGCCAGCAGCCTCCATGGACAGGTGGTAGTGGGCACTGAAGCTTTCTTT. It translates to CASSLHGQVVVGTEAFF.

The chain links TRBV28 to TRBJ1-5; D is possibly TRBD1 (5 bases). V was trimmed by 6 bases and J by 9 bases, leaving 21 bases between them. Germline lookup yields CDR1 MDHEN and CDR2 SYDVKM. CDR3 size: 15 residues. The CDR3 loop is CASSLDSHYSRPQHF. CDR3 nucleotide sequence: TGTGCCAGCAGCCTCGACAGCCACTATTCTCGGCCCCAGCATTTT.

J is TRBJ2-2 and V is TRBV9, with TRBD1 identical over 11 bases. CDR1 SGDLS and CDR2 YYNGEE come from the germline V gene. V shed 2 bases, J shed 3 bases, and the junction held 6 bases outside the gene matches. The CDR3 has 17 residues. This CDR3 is CASSVRDRGVDTGELFF. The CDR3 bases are TGTGCCAGCAGCGTCAGGGACAGGGGGGTTGACACCGGGGAGCTGTTTTTT.

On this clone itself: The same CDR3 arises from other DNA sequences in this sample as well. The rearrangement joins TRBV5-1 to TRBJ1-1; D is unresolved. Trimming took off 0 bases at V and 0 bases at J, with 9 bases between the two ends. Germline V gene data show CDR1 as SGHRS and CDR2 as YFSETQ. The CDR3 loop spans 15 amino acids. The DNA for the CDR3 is TGCGCCAGCAGCTTGGCTACCGAGGTGAACACTGAAGCTTTCTTT. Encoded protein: CASSLATEVNTEAFF.

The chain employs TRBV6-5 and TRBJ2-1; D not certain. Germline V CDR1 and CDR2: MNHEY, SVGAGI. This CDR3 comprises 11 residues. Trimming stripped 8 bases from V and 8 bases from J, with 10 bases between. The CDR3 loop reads CASHSTDEQFF. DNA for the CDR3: TGTGCCAGCCATTCCACGGATGAGCAGTTCTTC.

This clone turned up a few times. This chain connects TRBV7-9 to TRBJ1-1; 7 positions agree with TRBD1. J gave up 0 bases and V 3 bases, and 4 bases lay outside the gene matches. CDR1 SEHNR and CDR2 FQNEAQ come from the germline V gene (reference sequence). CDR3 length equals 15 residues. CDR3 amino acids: CASSLGQTMNTEAFF. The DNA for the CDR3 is TGTGCCAGCAGCTTGGGACAGACAATGAACACTGAAGCTTTCTTT.

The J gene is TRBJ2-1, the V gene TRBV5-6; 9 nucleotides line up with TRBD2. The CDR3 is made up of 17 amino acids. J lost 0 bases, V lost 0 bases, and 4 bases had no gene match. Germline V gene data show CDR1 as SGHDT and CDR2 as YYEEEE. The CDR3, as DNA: TGTGCCAGCAGCTTGGGAGTTAGCGGGAGCTCCTACAATGAGCAGTTCTTC. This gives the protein CASSLGVSGSSYNEQFF.